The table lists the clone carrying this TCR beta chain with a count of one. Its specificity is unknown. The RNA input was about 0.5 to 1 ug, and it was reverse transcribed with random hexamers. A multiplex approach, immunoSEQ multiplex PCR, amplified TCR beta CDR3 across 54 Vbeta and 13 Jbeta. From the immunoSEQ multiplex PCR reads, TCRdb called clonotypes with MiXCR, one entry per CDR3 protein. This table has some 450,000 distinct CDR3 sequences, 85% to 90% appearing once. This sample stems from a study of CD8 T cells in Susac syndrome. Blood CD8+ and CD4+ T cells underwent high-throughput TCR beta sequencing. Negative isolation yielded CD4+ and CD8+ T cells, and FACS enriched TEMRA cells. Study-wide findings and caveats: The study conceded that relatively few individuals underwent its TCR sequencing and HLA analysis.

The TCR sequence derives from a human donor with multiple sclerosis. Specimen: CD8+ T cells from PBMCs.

The CDR3 is CSAREVGTSGGAAYEQYF. In DNA form, the CDR3 reads TGCAGTGCTAGAGAGGTCGGGACTAGCGGGGGGGCAGCCTACGAGCAGTACTTC. The chain is built from TRBV20-1 and TRBJ2-7, with 16 nucleotides matching TRBD2. Germline loops: CDR1 DFQATT, CDR2 SNEGSKA (reference sequence). The CDR3 is made up of 18 amino acids. The V segment lost 0 bases and the J segment 2 bases; nucleotides outside the gene matches: 7.